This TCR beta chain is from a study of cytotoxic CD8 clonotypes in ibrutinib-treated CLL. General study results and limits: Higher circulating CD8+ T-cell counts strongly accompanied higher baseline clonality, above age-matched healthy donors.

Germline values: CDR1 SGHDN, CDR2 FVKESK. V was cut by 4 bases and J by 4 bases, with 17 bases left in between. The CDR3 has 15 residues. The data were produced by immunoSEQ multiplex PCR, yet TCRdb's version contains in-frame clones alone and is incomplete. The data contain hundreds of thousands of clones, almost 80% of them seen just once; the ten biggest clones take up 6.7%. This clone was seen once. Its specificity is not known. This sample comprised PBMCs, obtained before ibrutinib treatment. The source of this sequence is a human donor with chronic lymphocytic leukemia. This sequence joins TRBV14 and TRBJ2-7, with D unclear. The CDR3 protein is CASSLGPGFRYEQYF. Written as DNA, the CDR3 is TGTGCCAGCAGCCTTGGCCCGGGCTTTAGGTACGAGCAGTACTTC.